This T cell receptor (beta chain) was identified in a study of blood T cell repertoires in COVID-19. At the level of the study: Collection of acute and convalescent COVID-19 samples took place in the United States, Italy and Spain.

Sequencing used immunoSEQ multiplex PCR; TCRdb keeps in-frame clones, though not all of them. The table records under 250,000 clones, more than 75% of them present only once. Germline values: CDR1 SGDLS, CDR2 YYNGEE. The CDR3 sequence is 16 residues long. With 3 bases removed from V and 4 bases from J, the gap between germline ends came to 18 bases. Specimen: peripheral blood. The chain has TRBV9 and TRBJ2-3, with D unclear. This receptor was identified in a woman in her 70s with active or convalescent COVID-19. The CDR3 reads CASSANPITSADTQYF. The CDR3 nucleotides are TGTGCCAGCAGCGCTAACCCGATAACCAGCGCAGATACGCAGTATTTT.